The source of this TCR beta chain is a study of T cell changes during pregnancy in multiple sclerosis. TCRdb's copy holds only in-frame clones and misses some; the assay was immunoSEQ multiplex PCR. The sample has tens of thousands of clones, 85% to 95% seen once. The V end was cut by 4 bases, the J end by 0 bases, with 13 bases between. This CDR3 spans 16 amino acids. Germline-derived CDR1 and CDR2 are MGHRA and YSYEKL. Sequencing was performed on CD4+ T cells from peripheral blood mononuclear cells, taken in the third trimester of pregnancy. The TCR sequence derives from a female donor with multiple sclerosis, enrolled in a pregnancy study. The chain links TRBV4-1 to TRBJ1-5, with D perhaps matching TRBD1 (5 bases). The CDR3 protein is CASSPVGGFSNQPQHF. In DNA, the CDR3 is TGCGCCAGCAGCCCAGTGGGGGGTTTTAGCAATCAGCCCCAGCATTTT.